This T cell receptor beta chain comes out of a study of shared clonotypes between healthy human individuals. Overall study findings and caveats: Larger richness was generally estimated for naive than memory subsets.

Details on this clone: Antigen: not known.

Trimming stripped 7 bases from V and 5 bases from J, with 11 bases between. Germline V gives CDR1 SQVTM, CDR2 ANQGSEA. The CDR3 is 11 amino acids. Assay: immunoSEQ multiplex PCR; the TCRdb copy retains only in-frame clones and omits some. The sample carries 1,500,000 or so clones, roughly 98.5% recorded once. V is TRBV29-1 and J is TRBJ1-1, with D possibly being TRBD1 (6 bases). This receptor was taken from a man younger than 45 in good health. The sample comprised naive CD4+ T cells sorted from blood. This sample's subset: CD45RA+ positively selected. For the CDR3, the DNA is TGCAGCGCCGTCACAGGGACTGAAGCTTTCTTT. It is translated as CSAVTGTEAFF.